The 25 T cell receptor beta chains below come from one sample, sequenced in a study of chemoradiotherapy in HPV16-positive cancers. Sequencing used immunoSEQ multiplex PCR; TCRdb keeps in-frame clones, though not all of them. The table shows approximately 12,000 clones, with around 90% occurring only once. The sequences come from blood, collected from a patient who underwent chemoradiotherapy. The receptor source for this set is a human donor with HPV-associated anogenital cancer.

The chain carries TRBV2 and TRBJ1-1; D ambiguous. From germline, CDR1 is SNHLY and CDR2 FYNNEI. The V end lost 0 bases, the J end lost 6 bases, and 8 bases lay between the germline ends. The CDR3 is made up of 13 amino acids. CDR3 residues: CASSEAGSSEAFF. The CDR3 coding sequence is TGTGCCAGCAGTGAAGCGGGGTCATCTGAAGCTTTCTTT.

The V call is TRBV9, the J call TRBJ1-2; D uncertain. Germline assignment: CDR1 SGDLS and CDR2 YYNGEE. The CDR3 covers 15 residues. V gave up 0 bases and J gave up 6 bases, with 15 bases separating them. CDR3 residues: CASSVASGTGHGYTF. The CDR3, as DNA: TGTGCCAGCAGCGTAGCGAGTGGAACCGGACATGGCTACACCTTC. The variable domain in full, completed from reference TRBV9 and TRBJ1-2, reads DSGVTQTPKHLITATGQRVTLRCSPRSGDLSVYWYQQSLDQGLQFLIQYYNGEERAKGNILERFSAQQFPDLHSELNLSSLELGDSALYFCASSVASGTGHGYTFGSGTRLTVV.

This chain uses TRBV7-2 with TRBJ1-6; D is unclear. V lost 2 bases and J lost 7, with 12 bases in between. The CDR3 has 15 residues. The germline V gene encodes CDR1 SGHTA and CDR2 FQGNSA. The CDR3 protein is CASSLSLTGNSPLHF. Here the CDR3 DNA reads TGTGCCAGCAGCTTATCCCTTACGGGGAATTCACCCCTCCACTTT.

This chain joins TRBV25-1 and TRBJ1-4; TRBD1 matches 7 bases. Trimming took 5 bases from V and 1 from J; bases not matched to a gene: 4. This CDR3 is 15 amino acids long. Germline V lookup: CDR1 MGHDK, CDR2 SYGVNS. The CDR3 DNA follows: TGTGCCAGCAGTCCCCGGACAGGAACTAATGAAAAACTGTTTTTT. Its translation is CASSPRTGTNEKLFF.

The J gene is TRBJ2-2, the V gene TRBV5-1; TRBD2 matches at 7 bases. Germline CDR1 is SGHRS and CDR2 is YFSETQ. The CDR3 is 16 amino acids. J lost 4 bases, V lost 4 bases, and 10 bases had no gene match. CDR3 sequence: CASSIPGRSSTGELFF. The CDR3 bases are TGCGCCAGCAGCATCCCCGGGAGGTCGAGCACCGGGGAGCTGTTTTTT.

V is TRBV7-2 and J is TRBJ2-3; D tentatively reads TRBD1 or TRBD2 (5 bases each). The CDR3 consists of 16 residues. Trimming cost V 1 base and J 2 bases, with 13 bases left between them. Germline CDR1 is SGHTA and CDR2 is FQGNSA. CDR3 DNA: TGTGCCAGCAGCTTAGTCGGGACCCATAACACAGATACGCAGTATTTT. Encoded protein: CASSLVGTHNTDTQYF.

V is TRBV27 and J is TRBJ1-2; D unresolved. Germline V gene data show CDR1 as MNHEY and CDR2 as SMNVEV (reference sequence). This CDR3 has 12 residues. Trimming took 7 bases from V and 3 from J, leaving 9 bases between them. CDR3 DNA sequence: TGTGCCAGCAAAGAACGGGACTATGGCTACACCTTC. Protein product: CASKERDYGYTF.

CDR3 in DNA: TGTGCCAGCAGCCTCAGGGGGGGCCTCTCCTACGAGCAGTACTTC. Protein: CASSLRGGLSYEQYF. The V call is TRBV7-8, the J call TRBJ2-7; possibly TRBD1 or TRBD2 for D (7 bases each). V was cut by 5 bases and J by 0 bases, with 14 bases left in between. The CDR3 has 15 residues. The V gene's germline CDR1 is SGHVS and CDR2 FQNEAQ.

This chain connects TRBV27 to TRBJ1-1; 7 nucleotides match TRBD1. The V segment lost 7 bases and the J segment 9 bases; nucleotides outside the gene matches: 11. The CDR3 length is 13 residues. The germline gives CDR1 MNHEY, CDR2 SMNVEV (reference sequence). The CDR3 nucleotides read TGTGCCAGCACCCCGCGGCCAGGGGGAAAAGCTTTCTTT. Protein sequence: CASTPRPGGKAFF.

This clone has more than one count but fewer than ten. The V call is TRBV14, the J call TRBJ2-2; 7 nucleotides match TRBD2. V lost 2 bases, J lost 5 bases, and 2 bases stayed unmatched. Per germline, CDR1 SGHDN and CDR2 FVKESK. The CDR3 contains 14 residues. The CDR3 reads CASSQWGGTGELFF. The CDR3 nucleotides read TGTGCCAGCAGCCAATGGGGGGGGACCGGGGAGCTGTTTTTT.

This clone has just a few counts. The chain combines TRBV19 with TRBJ1-1, with D unresolved. Germline CDR1 LNHDA, CDR2 SQIVND (reference sequence). The CDR3 spans 13 residues. V gave up 8 bases and J gave up 3 bases, with 13 bases separating them. As DNA, the CDR3 is TGTGCCAGTCTTGAACAAGTCGACACTGAAGCTTTCTTT. This codes for CASLEQVDTEAFF. Combining the CDR3 with reference TRBV19 and TRBJ1-1 gives the whole variable domain DGGITQSPKYLFRKEGQNVTLSCEQNLNHDAMYWYRQDPGQGLRLIYYSQIVNDFQKGDIAEGYSVSREKKESFPLTVTSAQKNPTAFYLCASLEQVDTEAFFGQGTRLTVV.

The J gene is TRBJ1-1, the V gene TRBV5-1; TRBD1 is a possible D gene (6 bases). Germline V gene lookup returns CDR1 SGHRS and CDR2 YFSETQ. Trimming cost V 0 bases and J 5 bases, with 11 bases left between them. This CDR3 region has 14 residues. DNA of the CDR3: TGCGCCAGCAGCTTGGAGCAGGGGAGGACTGAAGCTTTCTTT. Translation: CASSLEQGRTEAFF. Complete variable domain (other parts from reference TRBV5-1 and TRBJ1-1): KAGVTQTPRYLIKTRGQQVTLSCSPISGHRSVSWYQQTPGQGLQFLFEYFSETQRNKGNFPGRFSGRQFSNSRSEMNVSTLELGDSALYLCASSLEQGRTEAFFGQGTRLTVV.

The chain couples TRBV6-6 to TRBJ1-4, with unresolved D. Germline CDR1 reads MNHNY; CDR2 reads SVGAGI (reference sequence). The CDR3 covers 15 residues. V was clipped by 5 bases and J by 0 bases, with 10 bases between them. The CDR3 here is CASSPGPTTNEKLFF. In DNA, the CDR3 is TGTGCCAGCAGTCCTGGACCTACAACTAATGAAAAACTGTTTTTT.

The V call is TRBV11-2, the J call TRBJ1-1; D gene uncertain. Trimming cost V 0 bases and J 6 bases, with 8 bases left between them. Per the germline V gene, CDR1 is SGHAT and CDR2 is FQNNGV. The CDR3 is made up of 13 amino acids. In DNA, the CDR3 is TGTGCCAGCAGCTTAGATATCCGGGCTGAAGCTTTCTTT. It is translated as CASSLDIRAEAFF.

The J gene is TRBJ1-4, the V gene TRBV4-1; D uncertain. The CDR3 is made up of 13 amino acids. Germline V gene data show CDR1 as MGHRA and CDR2 as YSYEKL. V lost 3 bases to trimming and J lost 8 bases, with 10 bases between them. The CDR3 DNA sequence: TGCGCCAGCAGCCAGGGGTCGCGGGAAAAACTGTTTTTT. It codes for CASSQGSREKLFF.

This clone was seen just once. This chain joins TRBV4-2 and TRBJ2-5; maybe TRBD2 (5 bases). V shed 4 bases and J shed 0 bases, with 9 bases lying between them. Germline V gives CDR1 LGHNA, CDR2 YNFKEQ. The CDR3 is made up of 14 amino acids. The CDR3: CASSPTTDQETQYF. CDR3 nucleotides: TGTGCCAGCAGCCCGACTACGGACCAAGAGACCCAGTACTTC.

The V and J genes are TRBV18 and TRBJ2-2; 10 bases match TRBD1. Looked up from germline, CDR1 is KGHSH and CDR2 is LQKENI. V was clipped by 2 bases and J by 5 bases; unmatched bases: 2. This CDR3 has 15 residues. Here the CDR3 reads CASSPRQGATGELFF. DNA of the CDR3: TGTGCCAGCTCACCAAGACAGGGGGCAACCGGGGAGCTGTTTTTT.

The CDR3 DNA is TGTGCCAGCAGTGAAGCGCTTCGGACAGTCGTCTATGGCTACACCTTC. The encoded protein is CASSEALRTVVYGYTF. The chain links TRBV6-1 to TRBJ1-2; TRBD1 is a possible D gene (6 bases). The germline CDR1 and CDR2 sequences are MNHNS and SASEGT. This CDR3 comprises 16 residues. With 0 bases removed from V and 4 bases from J, the gap between germline ends came to 15 bases.

The rearrangement uses TRBV7-2 and TRBJ2-3; possible D gene TRBD2, 5 bases. CDR3 length: 16 amino acids. V shed 7 bases and J shed 3 bases, with 20 bases lying between them. The germline gives CDR1 SGHTA, CDR2 FQGNSA. The CDR3 DNA sequence: TGTGCCAGCACCCCGACCGGTGGACTCTTTACAGATACGCAGTATTTT. Its protein product is CASTPTGGLFTDTQYF.

The chain uses TRBV15 and TRBJ2-3; D unresolved. The V end was cut by 0 bases, the J end by 0 bases, with 4 bases between. Germline V lookup: CDR1 LNHNV, CDR2 YYDKDF (reference sequence). The CDR3 is 14 residues long. CDR3 nucleotides: TGTGCCACCAGCAGAGATCTGAGCACAGATACGCAGTATTTT. This translates into CATSRDLSTDTQYF.

V is TRBV7-6 and J is TRBJ1-3; D ambiguous. CDR3 length equals 16 residues. V lost 1 base to trimming and J lost 0 bases, with 10 bases between them. From germline, CDR1 is SGHVS and CDR2 FNYEAQ. The CDR3 reads CASSLEAGISGNTIYF. CDR3 DNA sequence: TGTGCCAGCAGCTTAGAAGCCGGGATCTCTGGAAACACCATATATTTT. Drawing the rest from reference TRBV7-6 and TRBJ1-3, the complete variable domain is GAGVSQSPRYKVTKRGQDVALRCDPISGHVSLYWYRQALGQGPEFLTYFNYEAQQDKSGLPNDRFSAERPEGSISTLTIQRTEQRDSAMYRCASSLEAGISGNTIYFGEGSWLTVV.

The chain employs TRBV28 and TRBJ2-5; 13 positions agree with TRBD2. The germline CDR1 and CDR2 sequences are MDHEN and SYDVKM. The CDR3 contains 14 residues. V lost 8 bases, J lost 5 bases, and 5 bases stayed unmatched. CDR3: CASYKGLAGETQYF. In nucleotides, the CDR3 is TGTGCCAGCTATAAGGGACTAGCGGGGGAGACCCAGTACTTC.

This clone was detected only a few times. The chain joins TRBV5-1 to TRBJ1-3; D call uncertain. V was clipped by 0 bases and J by 0 bases, with 10 bases between them. Per the germline V gene, CDR1 is SGHRS and CDR2 is YFSETQ. The CDR3 is 16 amino acids. CDR3 bases: TGCGCCAGCAGCTTGGGCGGGATAAGCTCTGGAAACACCATATATTTT. This translates into CASSLGGISSGNTIYF.

J is TRBJ1-5 and V is TRBV28; D remains ambiguous. Germline-derived CDR1 and CDR2 are MDHEN and SYDVKM. V was clipped by 3 bases and J by 7 bases, with 13 bases between them. This CDR3 is built from 14 residues. DNA of the CDR3: TGTGCCAGCAGTTTGTACGGTAGGGAGCAGCCCCAGCATTTT. Residues: CASSLYGREQPQHF. Full variable domain (missing parts from reference TRBV28 and TRBJ1-5): DVKVTQSSRYLVKRTGEKVFLECVQDMDHENMFWYRQDPGLGLRLIYFSYDVKMKEKGDIPEGYSVSREKKERFSLILESASTNQTSMYLCASSLYGREQPQHFGDGTRLSIL.

The V and J genes are TRBV10-3 and TRBJ2-3; D is possibly TRBD2 (6 bases). Trimming took 6 bases from V and 2 from J, leaving 15 bases between them. Per germline, CDR1 ENHRY and CDR2 SYGVKD. The CDR3 has 15 amino acids. CDR3 in amino acids: CAIRTSGTATDTQYF. The CDR3 nucleotides read TGTGCCATCAGGACCTCCGGGACTGCCACAGATACGCAGTATTTT.